Each of the 13 T cell receptor beta chains below was sequenced from the same sample in a study of blood T cell repertoires in COVID-19. Measured with immunoSEQ multiplex PCR; TCRdb has only the in-frame clones, and not every one. The sample includes about 240,000 clones, approximately 88% seen only once; the top ten take just over 2.5%. Input material: PBMCs or T cells enriched from blood (not recorded which). The receptors here all came from a woman in her twenties or thirties with acute COVID-19.

This clone was picked up a small number of times. J is TRBJ1-1 and V is TRBV6-5; D might be TRBD1 (6 bases). The V gene's germline CDR1 is MNHEY and CDR2 SVGAGI. Deletions cut 4 bases from V and 2 bases from J, with 17 bases between. The CDR3 consists of 16 residues. The CDR3 sequence is CASSSHSYRANTEAFF. CDR3 sequence (DNA): TGTGCCAGCAGTTCGCACTCCTACAGGGCTAACACTGAAGCTTTCTTT.

This chain uses TRBV4-1 with TRBJ1-4; 7 nucleotides agree with TRBD1. Germline V gene sequence: CDR1 MGHRA, CDR2 YSYEKL. J lost 7 bases, V lost 4 bases, and 9 bases had no gene match. This CDR3 has 15 amino acids. CDR3 bases: TGCGCCAGCAGCCTAGGGGGCATGGATGTTGAAAAACTGTTTTTT. It translates to CASSLGGMDVEKLFF.

The chain recombines TRBV3-1 (or the pseudogene TRBV3-2) with TRBJ2-7, with D possibly matching TRBD1 (6 bases). Germline CDR1 is LGHDT and CDR2 is YNNKEL (reference sequence). The CDR3 sequence is 14 residues long. The germline V and J ends were trimmed by 4 bases and 2 bases, with 12 bases remaining between them. The DNA of the CDR3 is TGTGCCAGCAGCCGGGACAACTCTCCCTACGAGCAGTACTTC. As protein: CASSRDNSPYEQYF.

This chain uses TRBV11-2 with TRBJ1-1, with 8 bases lining up with TRBD1. In germline, CDR1 is SGHAT, CDR2 FQNNGV. The CDR3 runs to 15 residues. The V segment lost 3 bases and the J segment 1 base; nucleotides outside the gene matches: 4. The CDR3 DNA is TGTGCCAGCAGCTTTCCCGGGACAGGGAACACTGAAGCTTTCTTT. Protein product: CASSFPGTGNTEAFF.

This chain joins TRBV7-8 and TRBJ1-5; D not resolved. The CDR3 sequence is 15 residues long. The germline V gene has CDR1 SGHVS and CDR2 FQNEAQ. V lost 3 bases and J 0 bases, leaving 9 bases between the germline ends. The CDR3 sequence: CASSLEVLSNQPQHF. The CDR3 DNA reads TGTGCCAGCAGCTTGGAGGTCCTTAGCAATCAGCCCCAGCATTTT.

V and J are TRBV7-8 and TRBJ2-7, with D perhaps matching TRBD1 (5 bases). With 1 base removed from V and 1 base from J, the gap between germline ends came to 14 bases. Germline loops: CDR1 SGHVS, CDR2 FQNEAQ. This CDR3 contains 16 residues. CDR3: CASSLVGRERSYEQYF. CDR3 DNA: TGTGCCAGCAGCTTAGTTGGCAGGGAACGATCCTACGAGCAGTACTTC.

The chain recombines TRBV24-1 with TRBJ1-5, with TRBD1 matching 7 bases. With 3 bases clipped from V and 7 bases from J, the junction kept 8 bases outside the gene matches. Germline values: CDR1 KGHDR, CDR2 SFDVKD. The CDR3 totals 15 residues. The CDR3 nucleotides are TGTGCCACCAGTGATCTAGACAGGGCAAGGCAGCCCCAGCATTTT. Translation gives CATSDLDRARQPQHF.

The chain combines TRBV6-6 with TRBJ2-5, with D tentatively TRBD2 (6 bases). V lost 6 bases and J lost 1, with 12 bases in between. Germline V gene sequence: CDR1 MNHNY, CDR2 SVGAGI (reference sequence). The CDR3 has 14 amino acids. CDR3 DNA sequence: TGTGCCAGCAGACTGGGGGGTTCCCAAGAGACCCAGTACTTC. It yields the protein CASRLGGSQETQYF.

This clone was seen more than once but under ten times. V is TRBV7-8 and J is TRBJ1-3, with TRBD1 identical over 7 bases. The V and J ends lost 5 bases and 4 bases, in that order; junction bases with no gene match: 14. The CDR3 covers 17 residues. From germline, CDR1 is SGHVS and CDR2 FQNEAQ. Written as DNA, the CDR3 is TGTGCCAGCAGCCTCCATTTTGGACAGGCCCCAGGAAACACCATATATTTT. Protein: CASSLHFGQAPGNTIYF.

The chain has TRBV6-5 and TRBJ1-2; D perhaps matches TRBD1 (6 bases). V lost 2 bases and J lost 2, with 15 bases in between. The CDR3 is 16 residues long. CDR1 MNHEY and CDR2 SVGAGI come from the germline V gene. CDR3: CASSYILGARNYGYTF. The CDR3 nucleotides read TGTGCCAGCAGTTACATCTTGGGGGCCCGGAACTATGGCTACACCTTC.

The rearrangement links TRBV6-2 or TRBV6-3 to TRBJ1-1; no reliable D call. The length of the CDR3 is 14 residues. The germline V and J ends were trimmed by 6 bases and 2 bases, with 13 bases remaining between them. The germline V gene encodes CDR1 MNHEY and CDR2 SVGEGT. The CDR3 DNA sequence: TGTGCCAGCAGCCGGCGGCCGAGAAACACTGAAGCTTTCTTT. Its translation is CASSRRPRNTEAFF.

CDR3 in amino acids: CASSPQGLTPLHF. In DNA, the CDR3 is TGCGCCAGCAGCCCCCAGGGGTTGACACCCCTCCACTTT. The chain carries TRBV4-3 and TRBJ1-6; weak D call: TRBD1 (6 bases). Looked up from germline, CDR1 is LGHNA and CDR2 is YSLEER. The CDR3 runs to 13 residues. Deletions cut 4 bases from V and 11 bases from J, with 12 bases between.

The rearrangement uses TRBV3-1 (or the pseudogene TRBV3-2) and TRBJ2-1; 8 bases match TRBD2. The CDR3 contains 16 residues. Germline lookup yields CDR1 LGHDT and CDR2 YNNKEL (reference sequence). The junction had 3 bases not matched to a gene; V was cut back by 1 base and J by 1 base. The CDR3 sequence is CASSQAGLGSYNEQFF. The CDR3 bases are TGTGCCAGCAGCCAAGCGGGACTAGGATCCTACAATGAGCAGTTCTTC.